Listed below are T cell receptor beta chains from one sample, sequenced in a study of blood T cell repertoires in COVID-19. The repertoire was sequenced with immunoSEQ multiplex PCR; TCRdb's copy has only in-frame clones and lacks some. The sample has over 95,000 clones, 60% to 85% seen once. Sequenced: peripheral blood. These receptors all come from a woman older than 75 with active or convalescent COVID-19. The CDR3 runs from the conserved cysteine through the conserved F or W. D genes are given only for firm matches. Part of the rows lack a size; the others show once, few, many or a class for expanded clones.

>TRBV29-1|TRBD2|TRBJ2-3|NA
TGCAGCGCTGACCTTAGCGGGAGAGCGGATACGCAGTATTTT
CSADLSGRADTQYF
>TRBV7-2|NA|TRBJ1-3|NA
TGTGCCAGCAGCTTAACACAGGGTAACGGAAACACCATATATTTT
CASSLTQGNGNTIYF
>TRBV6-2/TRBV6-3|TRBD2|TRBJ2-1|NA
TGTGCCAGCAGTTACGATGCGGGAGGGGGGGGAAATGAGCAGTTCTTC
CASSYDAGGGGNEQFF
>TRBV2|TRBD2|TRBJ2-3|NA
TGTGCCAGCAGTTCCCTAGCGGGAGTACAGTATTTT
CASSSLAGVQYF
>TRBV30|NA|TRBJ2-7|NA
TGTGCCTGGAGTAGGCAGGCCCCCTTCGAGCAGTACTTC
CAWSRQAPFEQYF
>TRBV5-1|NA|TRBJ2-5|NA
TGTGCCAGCAGCCCGGGGATCAAGAGCCAGGAGACCCAGTACTTC
CASSPGIKSQETQYF
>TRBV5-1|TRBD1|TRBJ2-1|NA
TGCGCCAGCAGCTTTGGACAGGGGAATGAGCAGTTCTTC
CASSFGQGNEQFF
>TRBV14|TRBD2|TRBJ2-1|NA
TGTGCCAGCAGCCAAGGGTTTGCTAGCGGGAGGGCCGGGTACAATGAGCAGTTCTTC
CASSQGFASGRAGYNEQFF
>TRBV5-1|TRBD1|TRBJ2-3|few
TGCGCCAGCAGCGCCGGGACAGGGATAACAGATACGCAGTATTTT
CASSAGTGITDTQYF
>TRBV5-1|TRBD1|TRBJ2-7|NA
TGCGCCAGCAGCTTGGGGACAGGGTCCTCCTACGAGCAGTACTTC
CASSLGTGSSYEQYF
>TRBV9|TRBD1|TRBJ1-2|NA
TGTGCCAGCAGGGGACAGGGGCCTTCTAACTATGGCTACACCTTC
CASRGQGPSNYGYTF
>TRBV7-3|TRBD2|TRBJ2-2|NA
TGTGCCAGCAGCTTACCGACTAGCGGGGACGCCGGGGAGCTGTTTTTT
CASSLPTSGDAGELFF
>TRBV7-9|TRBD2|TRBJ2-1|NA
TGTGCCAGCAGCGTCACTAGCGGTCTTTACAATGAGCAGTTCTTC
CASSVTSGLYNEQFF
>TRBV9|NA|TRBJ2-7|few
TGTGCCAGCAGCGTAGAGGGGTTAGATCACGAGCAGTACTTC
CASSVEGLDHEQYF
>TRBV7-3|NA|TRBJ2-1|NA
TGTGCCAGCAGCTTAAACCGCGAGGTGAATGAGCAGTTCTTC
CASSLNREVNEQFF
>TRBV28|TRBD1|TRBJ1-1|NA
TGTGCCAGCAGTTCGGGACAGGGAGCGACCACTGAAGCTTTCTTT
CASSSGQGATTEAFF
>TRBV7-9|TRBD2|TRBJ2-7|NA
TGTGCCAGCAGCTTCGGCCAGGGAGGGACCTACGAGCAGTACTTC
CASSFGQGGTYEQYF
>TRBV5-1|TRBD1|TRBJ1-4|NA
TGCGCCAGCAGCTTGGGTATAGGACAGGGAGACGAAAAACTGTTTTTT
CASSLGIGQGDEKLFF
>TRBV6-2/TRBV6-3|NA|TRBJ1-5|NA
TGTGCCAGCAGTTACTCTCAGGTCGGCCAGCCCCAGCATTTT
CASSYSQVGQPQHF
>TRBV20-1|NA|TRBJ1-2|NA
TGCAGTGCTAGTTGGGGAGACCTCCGCTATGGCTACACCTTC
CSASWGDLRYGYTF
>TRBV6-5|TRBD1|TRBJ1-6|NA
TGTGCCAGCAGTACACAGGGGGCTTATAATTCACCCCTCCACTTT
CASSTQGAYNSPLHF
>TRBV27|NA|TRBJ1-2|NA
TGTGCCAGCAGTTTAAACGGGTATGGCTACACCTTC
CASSLNGYGYTF
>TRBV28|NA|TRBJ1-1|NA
TGTGCCAGTGGGGCCAGACCCCCGAACACTGAAGCTTTCTTT
CASGARPPNTEAFF
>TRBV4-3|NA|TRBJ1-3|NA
TGCGCCAGCAGCCCCGGGGGAGGGTCTGGAAACACCATATATTTT
CASSPGGGSGNTIYF
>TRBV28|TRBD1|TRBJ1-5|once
TGTGCCAGCAGTTTACGACAGGGATTCAATCAGCCCCAGCATTTT
CASSLRQGFNQPQHF
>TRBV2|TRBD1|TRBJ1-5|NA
TGTGCCAGCAGGAAGGACAGGGGTATTATCAATCAGCCCCAGCATTTT
CASRKDRGIINQPQHF
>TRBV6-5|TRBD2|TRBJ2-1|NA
TGTGCCAGCAGTTACGGTGTAGCGGGCGCCAATGAGCAGTTCTTC
CASSYGVAGANEQFF
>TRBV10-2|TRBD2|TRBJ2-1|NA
TGCGCCAGCAGTGTCGGGACTAGCGGGAGGAAAAATGAGCAGTTCTTC
CASSVGTSGRKNEQFF
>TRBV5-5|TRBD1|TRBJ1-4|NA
TGTGCCAGCAGCATCCTGACAGGGAGGAGTGAAAAACTGTTTTTT
CASSILTGRSEKLFF
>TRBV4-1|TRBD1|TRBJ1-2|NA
TGCGCCAGCAGCCGGGACAGGGACTATGGCTACACCTTC
CASSRDRDYGYTF
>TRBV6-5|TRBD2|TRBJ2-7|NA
TGTGCCAGCACCCCCCCGGGAGGGAACTCCTACGAGCAGTACTTC
CASTPPGGNSYEQYF
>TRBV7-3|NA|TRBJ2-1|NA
TGTGCCAGCAGCTTGGGACAAATGTTCTACAATGAGCAGTTCTTC
CASSLGQMFYNEQFF
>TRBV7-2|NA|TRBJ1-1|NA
TGTGCCAGCAGCTTAGGTTGGGGCGGTTTGAACACTGAAGCTTTCTTT
CASSLGWGGLNTEAFF
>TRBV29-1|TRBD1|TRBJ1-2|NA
TGCAGCGTTGAAATCCTCGGGCGGACAGGGGAGGACTATGGCTACACCTTC
CSVEILGRTGEDYGYTF
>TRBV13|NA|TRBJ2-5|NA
TGTGCCAGCAGCACCCGACAGCCTTGGGGGACCCAGTACTTC
CASSTRQPWGTQYF
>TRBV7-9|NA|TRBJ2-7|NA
TGTGCCAGCGGGAGAAGCTACGAGCAGTACTTC
CASGRSYEQYF
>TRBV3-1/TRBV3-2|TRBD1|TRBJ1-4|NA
TGTGCCAGCAGCCCCCAGGGGGCGGGGAATGAAAAACTGTTTTTT
CASSPQGAGNEKLFF
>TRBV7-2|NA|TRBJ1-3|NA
TGTGCCAGCAGCTTATCTTCAGGGCCCTCTGGAAACACCATATATTTT
CASSLSSGPSGNTIYF
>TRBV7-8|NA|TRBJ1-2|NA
TGTGCCAGCAGCTTACAGGGTGCATATGGCTACACCTTC
CASSLQGAYGYTF
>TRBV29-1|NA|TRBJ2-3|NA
TGCAGCGTAACAGCGGGCACAGATACGCAGTATTTT
CSVTAGTDTQYF
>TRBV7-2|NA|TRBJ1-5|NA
TGTGCCAGCAGCTTCCAGGGCGGTCAGCCCCAGCATTTT
CASSFQGGQPQHF
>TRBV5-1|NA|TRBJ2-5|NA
TGCGCCAGCAGCTTGGGGGGCTCCCAAGAGACCCAGTACTTC
CASSLGGSQETQYF
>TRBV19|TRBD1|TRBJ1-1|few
TGTGCCAGTAGTATAGGGGACAGGGGTTTGACTGAAGCTTTCTTT
CASSIGDRGLTEAFF
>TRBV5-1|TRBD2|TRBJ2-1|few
TGCGCCAGCAGCTTGGTCGGACTAGCGGGAGGGCCTAATGAGCAGTTCTTC
CASSLVGLAGGPNEQFF
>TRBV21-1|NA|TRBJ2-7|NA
TGTGCCAGCAGCAAGGACCTGCTAAATAGCGGGAGCCGCTACGAGCAGTACTTC
CASSKDLLNSGSRYEQYF
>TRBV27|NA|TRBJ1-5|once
TGTGCCAGCAGTTCCCTTTATAGCAATCAGCCCCAGCATTTT
CASSSLYSNQPQHF
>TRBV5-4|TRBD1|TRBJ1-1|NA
TGTGCCAGCAGCGAGAAGACAGGGGGTGGAGGGAACACTGAAGCTTTCTTT
CASSEKTGGGGNTEAFF
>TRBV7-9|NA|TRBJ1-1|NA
TGTGCCAGCAGCTTAGGACGGGGAGGCACTGAAGCTTTCTTT
CASSLGRGGTEAFF
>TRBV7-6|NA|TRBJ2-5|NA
TGTGCCAGCAGCTTAGGCGGGATGGGCCAAGAGACCCAGTACTTC
CASSLGGMGQETQYF
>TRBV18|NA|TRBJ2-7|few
TGTGCCAGCTCACCGGGCGGACAGCCCCGTGGCGAGCAGTACTTC
CASSPGGQPRGEQYF
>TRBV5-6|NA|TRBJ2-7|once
TGTGCCAGCAGCTTCGTGGGAGTCTCCTACGAGCAGTACTTC
CASSFVGVSYEQYF
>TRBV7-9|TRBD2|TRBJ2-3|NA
TGTGCCAGCAGCCCTAGCGGGAGCACAGATACGCAGTATTTT
CASSPSGSTDTQYF
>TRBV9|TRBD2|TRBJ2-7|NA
TGTGCCAGCAGCGTGGGACTAGCGGGAGTAAGCAACGAGCAGTACTTC
CASSVGLAGVSNEQYF
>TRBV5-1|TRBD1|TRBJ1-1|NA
TGTGCCAGCGGGAGACAGGGGGACACTGAAGCTTTCTTT
CASGRQGDTEAFF
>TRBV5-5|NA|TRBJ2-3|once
TGTGCCAGCAGCTTTTTCAGCGGGAGCACAGATACGCAGTATTTT
CASSFFSGSTDTQYF
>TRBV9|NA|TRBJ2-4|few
TGTGCCAGCAGCGTAGTAGGGGATAGGGACATTCAGTACTTC
CASSVVGDRDIQYF
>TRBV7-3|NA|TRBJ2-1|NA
TGTGCCAGCAGCTTAGGGGCTGAGCAGTTCTTC
CASSLGAEQFF
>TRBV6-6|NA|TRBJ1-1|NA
TGTGCCATACGGGTTTTGAACACTGAAGCTTTCTTT
CAIRVLNTEAFF
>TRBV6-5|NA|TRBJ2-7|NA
TGTGCCAGCAGGGACTACTTCTACGAGCAGTACTTC
CASRDYFYEQYF